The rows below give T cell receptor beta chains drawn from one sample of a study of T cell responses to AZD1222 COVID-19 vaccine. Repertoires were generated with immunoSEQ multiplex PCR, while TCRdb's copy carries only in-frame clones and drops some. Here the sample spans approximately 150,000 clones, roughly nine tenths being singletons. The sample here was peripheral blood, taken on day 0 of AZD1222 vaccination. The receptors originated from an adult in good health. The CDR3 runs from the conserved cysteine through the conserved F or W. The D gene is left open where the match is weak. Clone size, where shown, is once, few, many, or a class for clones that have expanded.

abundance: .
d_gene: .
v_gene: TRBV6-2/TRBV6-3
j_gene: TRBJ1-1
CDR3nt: TGTGCCAGCAGCTATGAAGGGGGCACTGAAGCTTTCTTT
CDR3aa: CASSYEGGTEAFF

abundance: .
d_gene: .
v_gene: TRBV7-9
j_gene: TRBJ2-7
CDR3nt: TGTGCCAGCAGCCGATCGGGACATCCAACGAGGGAGCAGTACTTC
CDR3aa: CASSRSGHPTREQYF

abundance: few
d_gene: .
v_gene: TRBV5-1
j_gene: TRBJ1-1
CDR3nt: TGCGCCAGCAGCTATGGCGGTAACACTGAAGCTTTCTTT
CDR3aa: CASSYGGNTEAFF

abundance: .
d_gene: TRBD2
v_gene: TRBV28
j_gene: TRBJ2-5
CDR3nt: TGTGCCAGCAGTTTTGCGACTAGCGGAAGGGAGGAGACCCAGTACTTC
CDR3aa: CASSFATSGREETQYF

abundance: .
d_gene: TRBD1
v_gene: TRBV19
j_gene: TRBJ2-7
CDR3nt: TGTGCCAGTAGTATCCCGGGACAGGGATTCTACGAGCAGTACTTC
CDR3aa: CASSIPGQGFYEQYF

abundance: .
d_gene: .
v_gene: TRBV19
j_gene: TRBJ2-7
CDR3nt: TGTGCCAGCCGGTTTGTGGCAAGCTCCTACGAGCAGTACTTC
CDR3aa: CASRFVASSYEQYF

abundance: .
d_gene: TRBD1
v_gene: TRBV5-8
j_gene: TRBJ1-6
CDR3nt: TGTGCCAGCAGCGAATGGACAGGGGCGATTAATTCACCCCTCCACTTT
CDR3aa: CASSEWTGAINSPLHF

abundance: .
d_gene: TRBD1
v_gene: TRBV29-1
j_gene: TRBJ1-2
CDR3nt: TGCAGCGTGCCCGGGACAGAGTACTATGGCTACACCTTC
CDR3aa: CSVPGTEYYGYTF

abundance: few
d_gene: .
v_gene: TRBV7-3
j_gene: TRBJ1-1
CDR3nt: TGTGCCAGCAGCTTAGGCAGCTACACTGAAGCTTTCTTT
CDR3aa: CASSLGSYTEAFF

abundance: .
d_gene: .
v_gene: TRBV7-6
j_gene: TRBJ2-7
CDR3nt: TGTGCCAGCAGCCCATCGGGACGTCAGACCTACGAGCAGTACTTC
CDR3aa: CASSPSGRQTYEQYF

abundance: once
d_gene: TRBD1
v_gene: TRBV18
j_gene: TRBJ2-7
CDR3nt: TGTGCCAGCTCACGTACAGGGGCCTACGAGCAGTACTTC
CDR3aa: CASSRTGAYEQYF

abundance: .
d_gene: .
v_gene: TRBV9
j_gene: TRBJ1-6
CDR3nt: TGTGCCAGCAGCCTTAGCCAGGGCGGATGGCAAAATTCACCCCTCCACTTT
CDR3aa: CASSLSQGGWQNSPLHF

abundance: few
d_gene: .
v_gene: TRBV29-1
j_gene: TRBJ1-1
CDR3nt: TGCAGCGTTAATCAGGGAAGGAGTGATGAAGCTTTCTTT
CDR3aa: CSVNQGRSDEAFF

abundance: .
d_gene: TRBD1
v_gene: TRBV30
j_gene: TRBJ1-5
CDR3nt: TGTGCCTGGAGTGTACGAACGGGACAGGGGATGGATCAGCCCCAGCATTTT
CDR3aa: CAWSVRTGQGMDQPQHF

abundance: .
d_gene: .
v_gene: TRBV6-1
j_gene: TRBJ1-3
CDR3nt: TGTGCCAGCAGTGAATTGGGCAGCACAGGAAACACCATATATTTT
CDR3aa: CASSELGSTGNTIYF

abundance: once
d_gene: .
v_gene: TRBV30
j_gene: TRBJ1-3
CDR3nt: TGTGCCTGGAGAGAACAGGATCATGGAAACACCATATATTTT
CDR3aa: CAWREQDHGNTIYF

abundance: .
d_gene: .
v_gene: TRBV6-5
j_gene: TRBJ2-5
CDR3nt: TGTGCCAGCGTTGGCGGCAAAGAGACCCAGTACTTC
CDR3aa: CASVGGKETQYF

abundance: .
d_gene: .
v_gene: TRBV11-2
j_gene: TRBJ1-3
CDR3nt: TGTGCCAGCAGCCTGGGCTTTTCAAACACCATATATTTT
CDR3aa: CASSLGFSNTIYF

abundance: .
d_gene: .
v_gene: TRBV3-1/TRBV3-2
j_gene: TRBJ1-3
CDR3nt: TGTGCCAGCCAAGGGGGACACCTACTACCCTCTGGAAACACCATATATTTT
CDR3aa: CASQGGHLLPSGNTIYF

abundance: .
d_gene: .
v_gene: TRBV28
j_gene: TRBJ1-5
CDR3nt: TGTGCCAGCAGGTGGGCGGGCAATCAGCCCCAGCATTTT
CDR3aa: CASRWAGNQPQHF

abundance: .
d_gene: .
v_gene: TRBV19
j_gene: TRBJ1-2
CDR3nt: TGTGCCAGTAGTATAGATCTATGGCAGGGAAGTGACTATGGCTACACCTTC
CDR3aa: CASSIDLWQGSDYGYTF

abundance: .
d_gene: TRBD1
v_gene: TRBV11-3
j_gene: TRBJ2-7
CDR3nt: TGTGCCAGCAGCGAGACAGGGTCCTACGAGCAGTACTTC
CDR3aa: CASSETGSYEQYF

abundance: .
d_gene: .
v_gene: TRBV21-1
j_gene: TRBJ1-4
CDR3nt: TGTGCCAGCTGCATGATCGGAGGGTCGGATGAAAAACTGTTTTTT
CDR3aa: CASCMIGGSDEKLFF

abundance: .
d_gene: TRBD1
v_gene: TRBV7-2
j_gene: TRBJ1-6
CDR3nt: TGTGCCAGCAGCTTAGAGGCCGGGACAGGCAATTCACCCCTCCACTTT
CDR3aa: CASSLEAGTGNSPLHF

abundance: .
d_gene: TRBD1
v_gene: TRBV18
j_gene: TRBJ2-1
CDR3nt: TGTGCCAGCGGCCCGGACAGGGCAGTGAATGAGCAGTTCTTC
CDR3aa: CASGPDRAVNEQFF

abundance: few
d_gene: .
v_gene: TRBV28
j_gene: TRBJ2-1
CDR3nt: TGTGCCAGCAGCAGCCCTACGGGAGCTGATGAGCAGTTCTTC
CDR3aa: CASSSPTGADEQFF

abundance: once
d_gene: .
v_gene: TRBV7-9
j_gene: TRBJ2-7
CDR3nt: TGTGCCAGCAGCTTCCCGGGGGCGGGGCGAGAGCAGTACTTC
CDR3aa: CASSFPGAGREQYF

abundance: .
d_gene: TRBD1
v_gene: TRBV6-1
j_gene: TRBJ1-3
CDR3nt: TGTGCCAGCAGTGAGGCAGGGGGGCACACCATATATTTT
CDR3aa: CASSEAGGHTIYF

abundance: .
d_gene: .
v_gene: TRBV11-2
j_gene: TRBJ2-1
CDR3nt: TGTGCCAGCAGCCCGAATGGGTGGGATGAGCAGTTCTTC
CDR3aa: CASSPNGWDEQFF

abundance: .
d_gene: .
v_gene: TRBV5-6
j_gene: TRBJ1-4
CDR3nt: TGTGCCAGCAGCTTGGGGGGGACGCCAACTAATGAAAAACTGTTTTTT
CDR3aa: CASSLGGTPTNEKLFF

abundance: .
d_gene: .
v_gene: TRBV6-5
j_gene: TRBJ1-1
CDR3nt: TGTGCCAGCAGTTATATCCCCGGTGAGAACACTGAAGCTTTCTTT
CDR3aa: CASSYIPGENTEAFF

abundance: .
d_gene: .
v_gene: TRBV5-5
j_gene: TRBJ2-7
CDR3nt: TGTGCCAGCAGCTTGTCTGCATCGGCCCCGGGGTACGAGCAGTACTTC
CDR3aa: CASSLSASAPGYEQYF

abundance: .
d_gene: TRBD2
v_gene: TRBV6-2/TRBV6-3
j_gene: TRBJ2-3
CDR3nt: TGTGCCAGCAGCTTCTCGGGACTAGCGGGAGGAGCAGATACGCAGTATTTT
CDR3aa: CASSFSGLAGGADTQYF

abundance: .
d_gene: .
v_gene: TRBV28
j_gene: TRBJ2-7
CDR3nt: TGTGCCAGCAGTTTGTTGCGAGAGCAGTACTTC
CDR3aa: CASSLLREQYF

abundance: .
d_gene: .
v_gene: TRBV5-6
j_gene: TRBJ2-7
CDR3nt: TGTGCCAGCAGCGTTTTACAGGGTTACGAGCAGTACTTC
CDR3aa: CASSVLQGYEQYF

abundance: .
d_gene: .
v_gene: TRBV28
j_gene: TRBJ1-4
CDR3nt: TGTGCCAGCAGTATCAGGGGAACTAATGAAAAACTGTTTTTT
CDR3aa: CASSIRGTNEKLFF

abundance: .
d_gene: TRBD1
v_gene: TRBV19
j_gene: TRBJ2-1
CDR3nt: TGTGCCAGTAGTAACACCGGGACAGGGCACAATGAGCAGTTCTTC
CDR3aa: CASSNTGTGHNEQFF

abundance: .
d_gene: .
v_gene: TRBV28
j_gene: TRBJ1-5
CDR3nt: TGTGCCAGCAGTTCCTCGACAATTAATCAGCCCCAGCATTTT
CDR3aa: CASSSSTINQPQHF

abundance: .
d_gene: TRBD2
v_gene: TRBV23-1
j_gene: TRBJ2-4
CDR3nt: TGCGTCAGGGAGGGACGCCCGGCCAAAAACATTCAGTACTTC
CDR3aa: CVREGRPAKNIQYF

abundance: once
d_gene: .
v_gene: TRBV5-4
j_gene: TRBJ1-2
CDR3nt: TGTGCCAGCAGTTCTCAGGGGCCCTATGGCTACACCTTC
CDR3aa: CASSSQGPYGYTF

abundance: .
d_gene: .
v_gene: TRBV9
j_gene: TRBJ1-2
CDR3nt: TGTGCCAGCAGCCACGACAGAGTATATGGCTACACCTTC
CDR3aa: CASSHDRVYGYTF

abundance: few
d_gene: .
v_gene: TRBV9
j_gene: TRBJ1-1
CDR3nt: TGTGCCAGCAGCGTAGGGATCGCCAGACCCGAAGCTTTCTTT
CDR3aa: CASSVGIARPEAFF

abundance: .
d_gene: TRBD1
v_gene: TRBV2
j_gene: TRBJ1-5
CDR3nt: TGTGCCAGCAAAAGGGACAGGGGAGGCGATCAGCCCCAGCATTTT
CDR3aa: CASKRDRGGDQPQHF

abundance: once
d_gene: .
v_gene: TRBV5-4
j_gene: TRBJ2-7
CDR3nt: TGTGCCAGCAGCTTTTCAGGGTCCGGCGAGCAGTACTTC
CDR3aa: CASSFSGSGEQYF

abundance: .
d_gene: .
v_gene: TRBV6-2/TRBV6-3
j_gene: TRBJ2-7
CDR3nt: TGTGCCAGCAGTTACTCGGATGAGCAGTACTTC
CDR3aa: CASSYSDEQYF

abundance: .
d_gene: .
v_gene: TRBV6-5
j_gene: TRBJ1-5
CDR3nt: TGTGCCAGCAGCGCGGACAGTGGGGGCAATCAGCCCCAGCATTTT
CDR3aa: CASSADSGGNQPQHF

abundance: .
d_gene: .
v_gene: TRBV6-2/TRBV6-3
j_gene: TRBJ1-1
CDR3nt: TGTGCCAGCAGTCGAAGCGGGACTTACACTGAAGCTTTCTTT
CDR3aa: CASSRSGTYTEAFF

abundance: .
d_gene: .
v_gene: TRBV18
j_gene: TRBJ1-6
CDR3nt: TGTGCCAGCTCACCAAGCCTGCCAGATAATTCACCCCTCCACTTT
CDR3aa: CASSPSLPDNSPLHF

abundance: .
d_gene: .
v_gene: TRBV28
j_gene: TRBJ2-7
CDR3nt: TGTGCCAGTAGGGGCAGGACCTACGAGCAGTACTTC
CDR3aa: CASRGRTYEQYF

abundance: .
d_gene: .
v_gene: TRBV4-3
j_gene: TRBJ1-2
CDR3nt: TGCGCCAGCAGCCAAGGCAGGGTGGGTAACTATGGCTACACCTTC
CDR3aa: CASSQGRVGNYGYTF

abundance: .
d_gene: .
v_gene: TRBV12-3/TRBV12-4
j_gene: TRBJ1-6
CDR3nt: TGTGCCAGCAGTTTATACAGGAATTCACCCCTCCACTTT
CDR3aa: CASSLYRNSPLHF

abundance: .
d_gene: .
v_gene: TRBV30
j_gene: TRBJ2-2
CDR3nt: TGTGCCTGGAGTGTAGGGGGGGACACCGGGGAGCTGTTTTTT
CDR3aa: CAWSVGGDTGELFF

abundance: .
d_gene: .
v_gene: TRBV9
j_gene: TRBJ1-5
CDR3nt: TGTGCCAGCAGCGGTCCAGGGGCGGGGCAGCCCCAGCATTTT
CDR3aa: CASSGPGAGQPQHF

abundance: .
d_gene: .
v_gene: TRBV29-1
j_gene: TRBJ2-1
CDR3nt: TGCAGCGTTGATCACCGCCAGGGCGATGAGCAGTTCTTC
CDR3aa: CSVDHRQGDEQFF

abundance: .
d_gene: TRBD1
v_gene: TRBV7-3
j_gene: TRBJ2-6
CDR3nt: TGTGCCAGCAGCTTGGACAGGGTGGGGTCCTCTGGGGCCAACGTCCTGACTTTC
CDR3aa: CASSLDRVGSSGANVLTF

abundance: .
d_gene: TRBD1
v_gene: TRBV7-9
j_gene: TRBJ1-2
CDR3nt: TGTGCCAGCAGCTTTCTAACAGGGGACAGGTTTAACTATGGCTACACCTTC
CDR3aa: CASSFLTGDRFNYGYTF

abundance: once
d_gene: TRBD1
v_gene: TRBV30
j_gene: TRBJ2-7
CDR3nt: TGTGCCTGGAATAAAGAACAGGGGTACGAGCAGTACTTC
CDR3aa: CAWNKEQGYEQYF

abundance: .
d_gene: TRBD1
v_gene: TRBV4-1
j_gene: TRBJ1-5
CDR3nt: TGCGCCAGCAGCCAGACAGGGGGTAATCAGCCCCAGCATTTT
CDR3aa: CASSQTGGNQPQHF

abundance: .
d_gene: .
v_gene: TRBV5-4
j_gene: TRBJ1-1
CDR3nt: TGTGCCAGCAGCCGACCGGACAGGAACACTGAAGCTTTCTTT
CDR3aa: CASSRPDRNTEAFF

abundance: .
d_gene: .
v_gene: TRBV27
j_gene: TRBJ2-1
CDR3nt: TGTGCCAGCAGTTTATCTAGAACAGGGTACGAGCAGTTCTTC
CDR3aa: CASSLSRTGYEQFF